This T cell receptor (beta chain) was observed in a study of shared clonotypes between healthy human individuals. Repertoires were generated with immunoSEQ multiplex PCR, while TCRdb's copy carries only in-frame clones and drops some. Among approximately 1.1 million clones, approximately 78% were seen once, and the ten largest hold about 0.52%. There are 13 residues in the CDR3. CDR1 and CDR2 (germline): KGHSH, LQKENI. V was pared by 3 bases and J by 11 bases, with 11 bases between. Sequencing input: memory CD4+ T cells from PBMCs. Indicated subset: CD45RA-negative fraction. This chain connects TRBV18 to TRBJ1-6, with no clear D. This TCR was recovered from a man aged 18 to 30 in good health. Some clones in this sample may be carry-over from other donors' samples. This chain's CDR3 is CASSPGPKAPLHF. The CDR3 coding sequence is TGTGCCAGCTCACCTGGACCCAAAGCACCCCTCCACTTT.